This TCR beta chain appears in the sequencing data of a study of tumor-infiltrating lymphocytes in primary liver carcinoma. Study-level points and caveats: Tumor region pairs showed greater overlap than either tumor-adjacent or tumor-blood pairs did. Owing to bulk unsorted samples, no comparison was made between CD4+ and CD8+ repertoires.

It was unsorted whole blood that yielded blood RNA, and germline DNA was also extracted. Four milliliters of peripheral blood were collected before surgery. The input was approximately 500 ng total RNA; TCR beta cDNA was made from it with a constant-region primer. Nested multiplex PCR, run for three rounds with slightly modified ARM-PCR, yielded TCR beta libraries. The first two PCR rounds, roughly 9 cycles each, used TRBV1-TRBV30 forward primers and a C-beta reverse primer. Using its own MiXCR run on the multiplex PCR reads, TCRdb lists one record per CDR3 protein. In the table there are some 180,000 distinct CDR3 sequences, around 60% of which are singletons. Turning to this clonotype: As yet, its antigen is unknown.

CDR3 size: 16 residues. Germline lookup yields CDR1 SGHVS and CDR2 FQNEAQ. The trim removed 5 bases at V and 7 bases at J, leaving 10 bases unmatched. The sequenced sample consisted of peripheral blood. The clonotype was recovered from a man aged 35 to 55 with primary liver carcinoma and hepatitis B virus infection. The chain joins TRBV7-8 to TRBJ2-2; 10 positions agree with TRBD2. CDR3 DNA: TGTGCCAGCAGCCCAGGACTAGCGGTCGTGTGCGGGGAGCTGTTTTTT. Translated: CASSPGLAVVCGELFF.